This T cell receptor (beta chain) was recorded in a study of shared clonotypes between healthy human individuals. Sequencing used immunoSEQ multiplex PCR; TCRdb keeps in-frame clones, though not all of them. The sample holds about 680,000 clones, around 92% seen once. Germline V CDR1 and CDR2: GTSNPN, SVGIG (reference sequence). The V end was cut by 7 bases, the J end by 5 bases, with 20 bases between. The CDR3 sequence is 14 residues long. Only CD45RO-negative cells positively selected for CCR7 counted as naive CD8 cells, so terminally differentiated effector memory CD45RA+ cells were excluded. V and J are TRBV30 and TRBJ2-5, with a tentative D call TRBD1 (5 bases). The clonotype originates from a young man in good health. The source material was naive CD8+ T cells sorted from blood. The CDR3 reads CALLCNQAGETQYF. The CDR3 region has the DNA TGTGCCTTACTTTGCAACCAGGCAGGGGAGACCCAGTACTTC. Supplemented by reference TRBV30 and TRBJ2-5, the full variable domain reads SQTIHQWPATLVQPVGSPLSLECTVEGTSNPNLYWYRQAAGRGLQLLFYSVGIGQISSEVPQNLSASRPQDRQFILSSKKLLLSDSGFYLCALLCNQAGETQYFGPGTRLLVL.